A single sample gave rise to the 14 T cell receptor beta chains below, sequenced in a study of blood T cell repertoires in COVID-19. Here immunoSEQ multiplex PCR was the method, and the copy in TCRdb shows in-frame clones only, minus some. The table lists about 210,000 clones, about 85% of them singletons, with 0.95% in the top ten. The sequenced sample was peripheral blood. Source of these receptors: a man aged 60-69 years with COVID-19, enrolled during active disease.

The chain carries TRBV7-9 and TRBJ2-7, with D perhaps matching TRBD1 (6 bases). Trimming shortened V by 6 bases and J by 3 bases, and 21 bases separated the two germline ends. The length of the CDR3 is 16 residues. The germline V gene has CDR1 SEHNR and CDR2 FQNEAQ (reference sequence). CDR3 in amino acids: CASSRSATGVLYEQYF. CDR3 nucleotide sequence: TGTGCCAGCAGTCGTTCCGCGACAGGCGTGCTCTACGAGCAGTACTTC.

This sequence joins TRBV6-2 or TRBV6-3 and TRBJ1-1; no clear D. CDR3 size: 14 residues. With 5 bases removed from V and 5 bases from J, the gap between germline ends came to 15 bases. The germline gives CDR1 MNHEY, CDR2 SVGEGT. The CDR3 loop reads CASSPRVTGTEAFF. The CDR3 DNA reads TGTGCCAGCAGTCCCCGGGTCACGGGGACTGAAGCTTTCTTT.

The CDR3 loop reads CASRHPQTKEGEQFF. In nucleotides, the CDR3 is TGTGCCAGCAGACATCCCCAAACAAAGGAGGGAGAGCAGTTCTTC. The chain combines TRBV3-1 (or the pseudogene TRBV3-2) with TRBJ2-1; possible D gene TRBD2, 6 bases. V lost 6 bases to trimming and J lost 10 bases, with 22 bases between them. The CDR3 is 15 amino acids. In germline, CDR1 is LGHDT, CDR2 YNNKEL (reference sequence).

Only a few counts were recorded for this clone. This chain uses TRBV18 with TRBJ1-5; D gene uncertain. V lost 6 bases and J lost 1, with 16 bases in between. The CDR3 is 16 residues long. Germline CDR1 and CDR2: KGHSH and LQKENI. CDR3 residues: CASSSAGSLSNQPQHF. CDR3 sequence (DNA): TGTGCCAGCTCGTCGGCGGGGAGTTTAAGCAATCAGCCCCAGCATTTT.

The V gene is TRBV5-1, the J gene TRBJ2-5; D is possibly TRBD2 (6 bases). The V end lost 4 bases, the J end lost 2 bases, and 12 bases lay between the germline ends. Germline loops: CDR1 SGHRS, CDR2 YFSETQ. This CDR3 comprises 14 residues. This chain's CDR3 is CASSVTGVQETQYF. CDR3 DNA: TGCGCCAGCAGCGTTACGGGGGTTCAAGAGACCCAGTACTTC.

The V and J genes are TRBV12-1 and TRBJ1-5. TRBV12-1 has pseudogene status. This CDR3 has 18 amino acids. The CDR3 protein is CASSFCGKDGVGNQPQHF. As DNA, the CDR3 is TGTGCCAGCAGCTTTTGCGGGAAGGATGGTGTGGGCAATCAGCCCCAGCATTTT.

The rearrangement joins TRBV27 to TRBJ2-5, with D tentatively TRBD1 (6 bases). CDR3 length: 14 residues. Germline V CDR1 and CDR2: MNHEY, SMNVEV (reference sequence). V lost 1 base to trimming and J lost 5 bases, with 11 bases between them. The DNA for the CDR3 is TGTGCCAGCAGTTTATGGGGGCGGGCGGAGACCCAGTACTTC. This gives the protein CASSLWGRAETQYF.

This clone has just a few counts. V usage is TRBV6-4 and J usage is TRBJ2-1; 8 bases line up with TRBD1. The CDR3 is made up of 15 amino acids. V lost 0 bases to trimming and J lost 10 bases; unmatched junction nucleotides: 8. From germline, CDR1 is MRHNA and CDR2 SNTAGT. The CDR3 DNA sequence: TGTGCCAGCAGTGACTCGGGCACAGGGGGAGACGAGCAGTTCTTC. Its translation: CASSDSGTGGDEQFF.

The chain uses TRBV7-9 and TRBJ1-1; possibly TRBD1 for D (6 bases). Trimming left V 5 bases short and J 0 bases short, with 10 bases between. Per germline, CDR1 SEHNR and CDR2 FQNEAQ (reference sequence). The CDR3 spans 14 residues. The CDR3 loop reads CASSAQGLNTEAFF. DNA of the CDR3: TGTGCCAGCAGCGCACAGGGTTTGAACACTGAAGCTTTCTTT.

The chain's CDR3 is CASSLAGGIAGVIYEQYF. The CDR3 DNA is TGTGCCAGCAGCTTAGCCGGGGGGATAGCGGGAGTCATCTACGAGCAGTACTTC. The rearrangement links TRBV7-9 to TRBJ2-7; TRBD2 matches at 9 bases. The V and J ends lost 0 bases and 3 bases, in that order; junction bases with no gene match: 12. CDR1 SEHNR and CDR2 FQNEAQ come from the germline V gene (reference sequence). The length of the CDR3 is 18 residues.

The rearrangement uses TRBV18 and TRBJ2-1; possibly TRBD1 for D (5 bases). CDR1 is KGHSH, CDR2 LQKENI, per germline. The CDR3 runs 15 residues. Trimming cost V 2 bases and J 3 bases, with 11 bases left between them. The CDR3 here is CASSPGQGDYNEQFF. The CDR3 DNA is TGTGCCAGCTCACCAGGGCAGGGTGACTACAATGAGCAGTTCTTC.

The chain uses TRBV18 and TRBJ1-4; 7 nucleotides match TRBD1. This CDR3 is built from 15 residues. CDR1 is KGHSH, CDR2 LQKENI, per germline. The V and J ends lost 5 bases and 4 bases, in that order; junction bases with no gene match: 7. For the CDR3, the DNA is TGTGCCAGCTCATCGCCGGGACAGAGTAATGAAAAACTGTTTTTT. Translation: CASSSPGQSNEKLFF.

The chain joins TRBV19 to TRBJ1-1, with a tentative D call TRBD1 (6 bases). Germline V gene data show CDR1 as LNHDA and CDR2 as SQIVND (reference sequence). The CDR3 consists of 14 residues. Trimming removed 5 bases at V and 0 bases at J, with 10 bases between. The CDR3 sequence: CASSLQGLNTEAFF. The CDR3 coding sequence is TGTGCCAGTAGTCTACAGGGTTTGAACACTGAAGCTTTCTTT.

The chain joins TRBV11-2 to TRBJ1-2; D gene ambiguous. The CDR3 has 14 residues. Germline CDR1 is SGHAT and CDR2 is FQNNGV. V lost 5 bases and J 4 bases, leaving 14 bases between the germline ends. This CDR3 is CASSLTARGYGYTF. The CDR3 bases are TGTGCCAGCAGCCTCACCGCGCGGGGCTATGGCTACACCTTC. Together with reference TRBV11-2 and TRBJ1-2, the CDR3 gives the full variable domain: EAGVAQSPRYKIIEKRQSVAFWCNPISGHATLYWYQQILGQGPKLLIQFQNNGVVDDSQLPKDRFSAERLKGVDSTLKIQPAKLEDSAVYLCASSLTARGYGYTFGSGTRLTVV.